Presented here are 8 T cell receptor beta chains from one specimen sequenced in a study of PD-1 blockade in mismatch repair-deficient tumors. Sequencing used immunoSEQ multiplex PCR; TCRdb keeps in-frame clones, though not all of them. The sample yields roughly 70,000 clones, around four fifths seen once. Specimen: peripheral blood, collected 2 weeks after starting pembrolizumab. The receptors shown here come from an adult with mismatch repair-deficient cancer.

This chain connects TRBV27 to TRBJ2-1, with TRBD2 matching 10 bases. V lost 4 bases to trimming and J lost 2 bases; unmatched junction nucleotides: 5. Germline assignment: CDR1 MNHEY and CDR2 SMNVEV (reference sequence). The CDR3 sequence is 16 residues long. The CDR3 is CASSSTSGKAYNEQFF. The CDR3 DNA sequence: TGTGCCAGCAGTTCTACTAGCGGGAAGGCCTACAATGAGCAGTTCTTC.

The chain uses TRBV19 and TRBJ2-7; TRBD2 agrees at 13 bases. The CDR3 runs 19 residues. Germline CDR1 is LNHDA and CDR2 is SQIVND (reference sequence). The junction had 16 bases not matched to a gene; V was cut back by 6 bases and J by 2 bases. The CDR3 DNA sequence: TGTGCCAGTAGAGAAGGGGGCAGGACTAGCGGGAGTGGGACCTACGAGCAGTACTTC. It codes for CASREGGRTSGSGTYEQYF.

The CDR3 is CASSVGQMNTGELFF. As DNA, the CDR3 is TGTGCCAGCAGTGTGGGACAGATGAACACCGGGGAGCTGTTTTTT. The chain joins TRBV25-1 to TRBJ2-2, with TRBD1 identical over 7 bases. The V segment lost 4 bases and the J segment 1 base; nucleotides outside the gene matches: 3. The germline CDR1 and CDR2 sequences are MGHDK and SYGVNS. This CDR3 is 15 amino acids long.

The chain uses TRBV7-3 and TRBJ1-4; D is ambiguous. Germline V lookup: CDR1 SGHTA, CDR2 FQGTGA. The CDR3 is made up of 15 amino acids. The germline V and J ends were trimmed by 3 bases and 3 bases, with 11 bases remaining between them. CDR3 nucleotides: TGTGCCAGCAGCTTGAGCGGTGCTGCTAATGAAAAACTGTTTTTT. Its translation is CASSLSGAANEKLFF. Full variable domain (outside the CDR3, taken from reference TRBV7-3 and TRBJ1-4): GAGVSQTPSNKVTEKGKYVELRCDPISGHTALYWYRQSLGQGPEFLIYFQGTGAADDSGLPNDRFFAVRPEGSVSTLKIQRTERGDSAVYLCASSLSGAANEKLFFGSGTQLSVL.

The chain couples TRBV6-1 to TRBJ2-5; TRBD2 matches 8 bases. The V gene's germline CDR1 is MNHNS and CDR2 SASEGT. CDR3 size: 17 residues. Unmatched junction bases numbered 12, after V lost 1 base and J lost 5 bases. The CDR3 protein is CASSEGATSGLRETQYF. CDR3 DNA: TGTGCCAGCAGTGAAGGGGCAACTAGCGGACTGCGGGAGACCCAGTACTTC.

CDR3 sequence: CASKPGQSNYGYTF. In DNA, the CDR3 is TGTGCCAGTAAACCGGGACAGAGTAACTATGGCTACACCTTC. This chain joins TRBV19 and TRBJ1-2; 7 bases align to TRBD1. The CDR3 is made up of 14 amino acids. Germline values: CDR1 LNHDA, CDR2 SQIVND (reference sequence). V lost 7 bases, J lost 1 base, and 6 bases stayed unmatched.

The chain recombines TRBV5-1 with TRBJ2-3; no firm D call. The CDR3 contains 11 residues. Germline V gene data show CDR1 as SGHRS and CDR2 as YFSETQ. Trimming removed 6 bases at V and 6 bases at J, with 8 bases between. In DNA, the CDR3 is TGCGCCAGCACCCTGCTGGATACGCAGTATTTT. Protein sequence: CASTLLDTQYF.

The chain employs TRBV6-6 and TRBJ2-7; D could derive from TRBD1 or TRBD2 (6 bases each). V was trimmed by 6 bases and J by 0 bases, leaving 15 bases between them. CDR1 is MNHNY, CDR2 SVGAGI, per germline (reference sequence). This CDR3 has 15 amino acids. The CDR3 is CASSNQGTGSYEQYF. In nucleotides, the CDR3 is TGTGCCAGCAGCAACCAGGGGACTGGCTCCTACGAGCAGTACTTC.